The 6 T cell receptor beta chains presented below share a single source sample, sequenced in a study of long-term antiretroviral therapy in people with HIV (dated by TCRdb to between 2022 and 2023). Sequencing of the TRB variable region was done with the immunoSEQ hsTCRB v3.0 assay at survey level resolution. Not all clones reach the TCRdb copy of this immuneACCESS table, which keeps in-frame sequences only. Checked studies attribute under half of the gap to unresolved V genes and leave the rest unexplained. The sample table shows over 15,000 clones, and 79% are seen once. Of the sample, less than 14% falls within the top ten clones. The sample in question was unsorted PBMCs, obtained 2.3 years after starting antiretroviral therapy. The source is a middle-aged woman with HIV.

The chain employs TRBV19 and TRBJ1-1, with D hard to call. The CDR3 has 14 residues. V dropped 2 bases and J dropped 0 bases, with 7 bases sitting between them. Germline CDR1 is LNHDA and CDR2 is SQIVND (reference sequence). The CDR3 here is CASSIMGMNTEAFF. In DNA, the CDR3 is TGTGCCAGTAGTATAATGGGTATGAACACTGAAGCTTTCTTT.

The rearrangement joins TRBV2 to TRBJ2-7; D call uncertain. Trimming left V 2 bases short and J 2 bases short, with 7 bases between. The CDR3 is 13 residues long. Germline CDR1 SNHLY, CDR2 FYNNEI. Here the CDR3 reads CASSERATYEQYF. Written as DNA, the CDR3 is TGTGCCAGCAGTGAAAGAGCCACCTACGAGCAGTACTTC.

The chain couples TRBV4-1 to TRBJ2-7; D is perhaps TRBD1 or TRBD2 (5 bases each). Germline CDR1 is MGHRA and CDR2 is YSYEKL. The CDR3 is 13 amino acids. Deletions cut 1 base from V and 7 bases from J, with 11 bases between. CDR3 in amino acids: CASSQAGSGEQYF. The DNA of the CDR3 is TGCGCCAGCAGCCAAGCAGGGAGCGGTGAGCAGTACTTC.

This clone has a handful of counts. The chain employs TRBV14 and TRBJ1-6; possible D gene TRBD1, 6 bases. The CDR3 is 15 residues long. V was trimmed by 4 bases and J by 8 bases, leaving 15 bases between them. Per germline, CDR1 SGHDN and CDR2 FVKESK. The CDR3 reads CASSLTQGLHSPLHF. The CDR3 coding sequence is TGTGCCAGCAGCCTTACTCAGGGGCTTCATTCACCCCTCCACTTT.

The gene calls are TRBV9 and TRBJ1-6; 9 bases map to TRBD1. The length of the CDR3 is 16 residues. The V segment lost 1 base and the J segment 7 bases; nucleotides outside the gene matches: 6. Per the germline V gene, CDR1 is SGDLS and CDR2 is YYNGEE. The CDR3 is CASSVQSGTGNSPLHF. CDR3 nucleotide sequence: TGTGCCAGCAGCGTACAGTCCGGGACAGGGAATTCACCCCTCCACTTT.

This sequence joins TRBV4-3 and TRBJ1-6, with D unresolved. CDR3 size: 16 residues. V lost 0 bases, J lost 6 bases, and 12 bases lay in between. CDR1 is LGHNA, CDR2 YSLEER, per germline. CDR3 in DNA: TGCGCCAGCAGCCAAGATGGGTTGGGTTTTAATTCACCCCTCCACTTT. It yields the protein CASSQDGLGFNSPLHF.